This T cell receptor (beta chain) derives from a study of shared clonotypes between healthy human individuals. The wider study: Donor composition was two women and three men, aged 18 to 49. General study results and limits: Measured sharing among donors was expected to vary with sequencing depth.

The test was conducted at deep level. Once extracted for a subset, genomic DNA was divided evenly among several immunoSEQ plates. The assay was immunoSEQ multiplex PCR, and TCRdb's table has in-frame clones only and misses some. Among about 2.3 million clones listed, around 92% were seen once. About this clone itself: Its antigen is unknown.

This TCR derives from a man aged 18 to 29 in good health. Some clones in this sample may be carry-over from other donors' samples. Sequencing was performed on naive CD4+ T cells from PBMCs. Subset denoted: CD45RA+ positively selected.

The CDR3 nucleotides are TGTGCCAGCAGTGATAATAAGGGGCATGGGGCCTTTAATGAGCAGTTCTTC. It specifies CASSDNKGHGAFNEQFF. This sequence joins TRBV25-1 and TRBJ2-1; maybe TRBD1 (5 bases). CDR1 MGHDK and CDR2 SYGVNS come from the germline V gene. V lost 3 bases, J lost 7 bases, and 22 bases lay in between. The CDR3 extends over 17 amino acids.